This section outlines one TCR beta chain sequence together with its context. Antigen: not known. CDR1 and CDR2 from the germline V gene are MNHEY and SMNVEV (reference sequence). V was pared by 6 bases and J by 2 bases, with 8 bases between. CDR3 length equals 13 residues. These data are taken from a study of shared clonotypes between healthy human individuals. An even split of each subset's genomic DNA across several immunoSEQ plates was performed. Per the study methods: Sequence data from immunoSEQ were junction-only and lacked quality scores; consequently, filtering differed. Sequencing used immunoSEQ multiplex PCR; TCRdb keeps in-frame clones, though not all of them. V and J calls and clone size are as listed in that table; D and trimming were resolved from the DNA. The data contain approximately 1,500,000 clones, roughly 96% of them singletons. Study-wide points: Clonotypes which were not shared had lower generation probabilities than clonotypes that all four donors shared. With few donors, the genetic and exposure-history diversity represented was limited.

This clonotype originated in a man aged 25 to 40 in good health. The sequenced material came from naive CD4+ T cells sorted from blood. Subset reported: CD45RA+ positively selected. The chain recombines TRBV27 with TRBJ2-1; no clear D gene. CDR3 sequence: CASSHDPYNEQFF. CDR3 DNA sequence: TGTGCCAGCAGCCACGACCCCTACAATGAGCAGTTCTTC.